Sequencing of this TCR beta chain was carried out in a study of cytomegalovirus exposure and HLA in healthy donors. Study in general: The roughly 700 first-cohort repertoires shared a platform with the approximately 120 validation repertoires, as reported in a later analysis.

From the 120-subject validation cohort, which was separate from the roughly 680-subject first cohort, the donors were drawn. Losses at the gene ends were 3 bases for V and 1 base for J; bases not matched to a gene: 8. CDR3 length: 16 residues. The germline V gene encodes CDR1 SNHLY and CDR2 FYNNEI. Method: immunoSEQ multiplex PCR; TCRdb's copy keeps in-frame clones and lacks some. The data show under 400,000 clones, roughly 88% seen once. Material: PBMCs. The chain has TRBV2 and TRBJ1-1; 7 positions match TRBD1. The sequence derives from a woman in her late teens or twenties in good health and CMV-seronegative. The CDR3 region is CASSEGQSAKNTEAFF. CDR3 bases: TGTGCCAGCAGTGAGGGACAGTCAGCAAAGAACACTGAAGCTTTCTTT.